Shown below are 27 T cell receptor beta chains from a single sample sequenced in a study of blood T cell repertoires in COVID-19. Method: immunoSEQ multiplex PCR; TCRdb's copy keeps in-frame clones and lacks some. Of about 260,000 clones listed, 80% to 90% are singletons. Sequencing input: peripheral blood. These receptors all come from a woman between 65 and 79 years old with COVID-19, enrolled during active disease.

The chain carries TRBV5-4 and TRBJ2-7; the match to TRBD1 covers 8 bases. The CDR3 sequence is 15 residues long. V trimming: 1 base; J trimming: 7 bases; junction bases outside the gene matches: 10. CDR1 is SGHNT and CDR2 is YYREEE in the germline V gene (reference sequence). DNA for the CDR3: TGTGCCAGCAGCTTGAGGCCGGGACAGGTGGGGGAGCAGTACTTC. Its protein is CASSLRPGQVGEQYF.

This clone appeared once. This chain joins TRBV28 and TRBJ1-2, with D unclear. Germline values: CDR1 MDHEN, CDR2 SYDVKM. This CDR3 region has 13 residues. Trimming took 5 bases from V and 2 from J, leaving 9 bases between them. The CDR3 protein is CASSLTENYGYTF. The CDR3 nucleotides read TGTGCCAGCAGTCTGACTGAGAACTATGGCTACACCTTC.

The chain carries TRBV15 and TRBJ2-1; 9 nucleotides agree with TRBD2. After removal of 3 bases from V and 6 bases from J, the junction contained 18 bases not matched to a gene. Germline V lookup: CDR1 LNHNV, CDR2 YYDKDF (reference sequence). CDR3 length equals 19 residues. The CDR3 DNA follows: TGTGCCACCAGCAGTTATCCGGGACTAGCTGATCCAGGCTTCAATGAGCAGTTCTTC. Translation: CATSSYPGLADPGFNEQFF.

V gene TRBV19 combines with J gene TRBJ2-2; 13 bases match TRBD2. The length of the CDR3 is 15 residues. CDR1 LNHDA and CDR2 SQIVND come from the germline V gene (reference sequence). The trim removed 2 bases at V and 8 bases at J, leaving 2 bases unmatched. The CDR3 protein is CASSIRTSGSGELFF. CDR3 DNA sequence: TGTGCCAGTAGTATAAGGACTAGCGGGAGTGGGGAGCTGTTTTTT.

This chain links TRBV5-4 with TRBJ2-2; 8 bases match TRBD1. The V gene end was trimmed by 2 bases and the J gene end by 3 bases; junction bases not matched to a gene: 3. This CDR3 spans 15 amino acids. CDR1 SGHNT and CDR2 YYREEE come from the germline V gene (reference sequence). The CDR3 spells CASSFQGADTGELFF. CDR3 nucleotides: TGTGCCAGCAGCTTCCAGGGGGCGGACACCGGGGAGCTGTTTTTT.

V and J are TRBV11-2 and TRBJ1-1, with TRBD1 identical over 10 bases. The CDR3 has 17 residues. The germline CDR1 and CDR2 sequences are SGHAT and FQNNGV. J gave up 1 base and V 3 bases, and 8 bases lay outside the gene matches. The CDR3 coding sequence is TGTGCCAGCAGCTTGTTCGACAGGGGGCGCGGGAACACTGAAGCTTTCTTT. Protein product: CASSLFDRGRGNTEAFF. Combining the CDR3 with reference TRBV11-2 and TRBJ1-1 gives the whole variable domain EAGVAQSPRYKIIEKRQSVAFWCNPISGHATLYWYQQILGQGPKLLIQFQNNGVVDDSQLPKDRFSAERLKGVDSTLKIQPAKLEDSAVYLCASSLFDRGRGNTEAFFGQGTRLTVV.

V usage is TRBV28 and J usage is TRBJ2-7; a weak D match, TRBD2 (5 bases). Germline assignment: CDR1 MDHEN and CDR2 SYDVKM. V lost 3 bases, J lost 0 bases, and 15 bases lay in between. The CDR3 totals 16 residues. CDR3 coding DNA: TGTGCCAGCAGTTTGGCCCTGGGGAGCTTCTCCTACGAGCAGTACTTC. Protein: CASSLALGSFSYEQYF.

The chain recombines TRBV19 with TRBJ2-5; 11 nucleotides match TRBD1. J was trimmed by 4 bases and V by 4 bases; bases with no gene match: 5. Germline values: CDR1 LNHDA, CDR2 SQIVND (reference sequence). The CDR3 is 15 residues long. CDR3 region: CASSTEDRGLETQYF. DNA for the CDR3: TGTGCCAGTAGTACGGAGGACAGGGGGCTAGAGACCCAGTACTTC.

This chain links TRBV30 with TRBJ1-4, with D hard to call. V shed 0 bases and J shed 1 base, with 6 bases lying between them. The CDR3 has 14 amino acids. CDR1 and CDR2 (germline): GTSNPN, SVGIG (reference sequence). The CDR3 reads CAWSVGGTNEKLFF. For the CDR3, the DNA is TGTGCCTGGAGTGTAGGAGGAACTAATGAAAAACTGTTTTTT.

The genes are TRBV2 and TRBJ2-1, with 13 bases identical to TRBD2. Trimming took 9 bases from V and 9 from J; bases not matched to a gene: 8. The germline gives CDR1 SNHLY, CDR2 FYNNEI. The CDR3 runs 14 residues. CDR3 loop: CARHWTSGSSEQFF. CDR3 coding DNA: TGTGCCAGACACTGGACTAGCGGGAGTTCTGAGCAGTTCTTC.

This chain joins TRBV18 and TRBJ2-2; a weak D match, TRBD2 (5 bases). CDR3 length equals 16 residues. CDR1 and CDR2 (germline): KGHSH, LQKENI. V was trimmed by 0 bases and J by 5 bases, leaving 13 bases between them. This CDR3 is CASSPPRGSGTGELFF. The CDR3 DNA follows: TGTGCCAGCTCACCACCGCGAGGGTCGGGGACCGGGGAGCTGTTTTTT.

This rearrangement joins TRBV7-3 to TRBJ1-1, with a possible D match to TRBD1 (5 bases). V was cut by 5 bases and J by 1 base, with 11 bases left in between. This CDR3 spans 14 amino acids. Germline CDR1 is SGHTA and CDR2 is FQGTGA. CDR3 nucleotides: TGTGCCAGCAGCCTCCTGGGGGGGAACACTGAAGCTTTCTTT. Residues: CASSLLGGNTEAFF.

This chain uses TRBV9 with TRBJ1-2; weak D call: TRBD1 (5 bases). The CDR3 runs to 15 residues. CDR1 and CDR2 (germline): SGDLS, YYNGEE. The V gene lost 4 bases and the J gene lost 2 bases, with 15 bases spanning the gap. CDR3 amino acids: CASSPGQGGNYGYTF. For the CDR3, the DNA is TGTGCCAGCAGCCCGGGTCAGGGAGGGAACTATGGCTACACCTTC.

The chain links TRBV6-2 or TRBV6-3 to TRBJ1-1, with D possibly being TRBD1 (6 bases). This CDR3 comprises 11 residues. Germline V gene lookup returns CDR1 MNHEY and CDR2 SVGEGT. V was clipped by 8 bases and J by 8 bases, with 12 bases between them. The CDR3 here is CASGRTAEAFF. The CDR3, as DNA: TGTGCCAGCGGCCGGACAGCAGAAGCTTTCTTT.

The CDR3 loop is CASSFQRGETQYF. The CDR3 region has the DNA TGTGCCAGCAGCTTTCAACGAGGGGAGACCCAGTACTTC. The genes are TRBV7-3 and TRBJ2-5; D perhaps matches TRBD2 (5 bases). Trimming removed 3 bases from V and 5 bases from J, with 10 bases in between. In germline, CDR1 is SGHTA, CDR2 FQGTGA. The CDR3 has 13 amino acids.

V and J are TRBV11-3 and TRBJ2-7; D is perhaps TRBD2 (6 bases). The CDR3 consists of 16 residues. The germline V gene encodes CDR1 SGHNT and CDR2 YENEEA. V was clipped by 5 bases and J by 2 bases, with 19 bases between them. The CDR3 DNA sequence: TGTGCCAGCAGCATACGAGGGACTCTGGATCCCTACGAGCAGTACTTC. Its translation is CASSIRGTLDPYEQYF.

V usage is TRBV19 and J usage is TRBJ1-2; 7 positions match TRBD1. The ends lost 6 bases at V and 4 bases at J; junction bases unmatched: 14. This CDR3 has 16 residues. The V gene's germline CDR1 is LNHDA and CDR2 SQIVND (reference sequence). DNA for the CDR3: TGTGCCAGTAGCGCACCCGCCTACAGGGGAAGCTATGGCTACACCTTC. Amino acid sequence: CASSAPAYRGSYGYTF.

This clone was observed a single time. This chain links TRBV27 with TRBJ2-3; 7 nucleotides agree with TRBD1. Looked up from germline, CDR1 is MNHEY and CDR2 is SMNVEV (reference sequence). CDR3 length: 17 residues. The J segment lost 0 bases and the V segment lost 1 base, leaving 7 bases of the junction unmatched. The CDR3 DNA sequence: TGTGCCAGCAGTTTATACGGCCGGGACAGTAGCACAGATACGCAGTATTTT. As protein: CASSLYGRDSSTDTQYF.

V is TRBV27 and J is TRBJ1-4, with D unresolved. The germline gives CDR1 MNHEY, CDR2 SMNVEV (reference sequence). V was trimmed by 7 bases and J by 0 bases, leaving 9 bases between them. The CDR3 runs 14 residues. This chain's CDR3 is CASKREATNEKLFF. As DNA, the CDR3 is TGTGCCAGCAAGAGGGAGGCAACTAATGAAAAACTGTTTTTT. Full variable domain (outside the CDR3, taken from reference TRBV27 and TRBJ1-4): EAQVTQNPRYLITVTGKKLTVTCSQNMNHEYMSWYRQDPGLGLRQIYYSMNVEVTDKGDVPEGYKVSRKEKRNFPLILESPSPNQTSLYFCASKREATNEKLFFGSGTQLSVL.

The CDR3 sequence: CAARGIDSHNEQFF. The CDR3 bases are TGTGCCGCAAGAGGCATTGATTCCCACAATGAGCAGTTCTTC. This rearrangement joins TRBV19 to TRBJ2-1; no reliable D call. The CDR3 covers 14 residues. Germline lookup yields CDR1 LNHDA and CDR2 SQIVND (reference sequence). The germline V and J ends were trimmed by 11 bases and 5 bases, with 19 bases remaining between them.

V usage is TRBV30 and J usage is TRBJ1-1, with TRBD1 matching over 8 bases. The ends lost 5 bases at V and 7 bases at J; junction bases unmatched: 3. The CDR3 is 11 amino acids. Germline V gene data show CDR1 as GTSNPN and CDR2 as SVGIG (reference sequence). CDR3 nucleotide sequence: TGTGCCTGGGGACAGGGCAGTGAAGCTTTCTTT. Protein product: CAWGQGSEAFF.

The V call is TRBV30, the J call TRBJ2-2, with 7 bases aligning to TRBD2. Looked up from germline, CDR1 is GTSNPN and CDR2 is SVGIG (reference sequence). The CDR3 length is 14 residues. The ends lost 5 bases at V and 5 bases at J; junction bases unmatched: 8. This chain's CDR3 is CAWETWGGTGELFF. The CDR3 DNA sequence: TGTGCCTGGGAGACTTGGGGGGGGACCGGGGAGCTGTTTTTT.

This rearrangement joins TRBV28 to TRBJ2-1; 9 positions agree with TRBD2. V shed 1 base, J shed 9 bases, and the junction held 7 bases outside the gene matches. The germline V gene encodes CDR1 MDHEN and CDR2 SYDVKM. The CDR3 is 15 amino acids. CDR3 loop: CASSLSAGGPGEQFF. CDR3 in DNA: TGTGCCAGCAGTTTATCGGCGGGAGGGCCGGGTGAGCAGTTCTTC. Complete variable domain (other parts from reference TRBV28 and TRBJ2-1): DVKVTQSSRYLVKRTGEKVFLECVQDMDHENMFWYRQDPGLGLRLIYFSYDVKMKEKGDIPEGYSVSREKKERFSLILESASTNQTSMYLCASSLSAGGPGEQFFGPGTRLTVL.

The CDR3 sequence: CATSDPDKGIYGYTF. As DNA, the CDR3 is TGTGCCACCAGTGATCCGGACAAAGGAATCTATGGCTACACCTTC. The genes are TRBV24-1 and TRBJ1-2, with D possibly matching TRBD1 (5 bases). CDR1 is KGHDR, CDR2 SFDVKD, per germline. The V and J ends lost 3 bases and 4 bases respectively, with 14 bases between them. The CDR3 is made up of 15 amino acids.

The CDR3 nucleotides are TGTGCCAGCAGCCAGGCCCAGGGGTACGAGCAGTACTTC. Protein sequence: CASSQAQGYEQYF. The chain couples TRBV4-2 to TRBJ2-7; possibly TRBD1 for D (6 bases). The germline gives CDR1 LGHNA, CDR2 YNFKEQ. Trimming left V 3 bases short and J 4 bases short, with 10 bases between. This CDR3 contains 13 residues.

The chain couples TRBV9 to TRBJ2-7; 9 bases are a match to TRBD1. This CDR3 comprises 14 residues. Germline values: CDR1 SGDLS, CDR2 YYNGEE. The trim removed 2 bases at V and 3 bases at J, leaving 3 bases unmatched. The CDR3 bases are TGTGCCAGCAGCGTCCAGACAGGGGGCTACGAGCAGTACTTC. As protein: CASSVQTGGYEQYF.

The chain has TRBV7-2 and TRBJ2-7; 7 nucleotides agree with TRBD2. V lost 3 bases and J lost 3; bases outside the gene matches: 2. Germline loops: CDR1 SGHTA, CDR2 FQGNSA. The CDR3 runs to 13 residues. The CDR3 region has the DNA TGTGCCAGCAGCTTCCGGACTAGCTACGAGCAGTACTTC. Translated: CASSFRTSYEQYF.